This T cell receptor beta chain came from a study of shared clonotypes between healthy human individuals. Findings of the study overall: A reduction in generation probabilities was seen for non-shared clonotypes relative to those shared by all four donors.

As concerns this clone: The antigen remains unidentified.

Terminally differentiated effector memory CD45RA+ cells were excluded by CCR7 positive selection of CD45RO-negative cells. A deep-level run was used for the assay. Only in-frame clones appear in the TCRdb table, and some are missing; sequencing was by immunoSEQ multiplex PCR. The profile shows roughly 2,000,000 clones, less than 95% of them singletons. This TCR came from a man younger than 35 in good health. Specimen: naive CD8+ T cells sorted from blood.

The CDR3 spells CASTNPGTGVPQYF. CDR3 nucleotides: TGTGCCAGCACAAATCCCGGGACGGGTGTGCCCCAGTACTTC. This rearrangement joins TRBV6-5 to TRBJ2-5; D may correspond to TRBD1 or TRBD2 (5 bases each). The CDR3 totals 14 residues. CDR1 is MNHEY, CDR2 SVGAGI, per germline. Trimming removed 7 bases at V and 9 bases at J, with 21 bases between.